The T cell receptor beta chain described here comes from a study of blood T cell repertoires in COVID-19. Sequencing used immunoSEQ multiplex PCR; TCRdb keeps in-frame clones, though not all of them. The sample lists approximately 110,000 clones, approximately 84% occurring once. This CDR3 has 14 residues. Losses at the gene ends were 1 base for V and 8 bases for J; bases not matched to a gene: 3. Germline CDR1 and CDR2: SGHVS and FQNEAQ. This clone was counted only a few times. The source of this sequence is a man aged 40-55 years with acute or convalescent COVID-19. The chain joins TRBV7-8 to TRBJ2-3, with 10 bases identical to TRBD2. The sequencing sample was made of peripheral blood. Here the CDR3 reads CASSLVGTSATQYF. As DNA, the CDR3 is TGTGCCAGCAGCTTAGTTGGGACTAGCGCTACGCAGTATTTT.